This passage covers 27 T cell receptor beta chains from one sample sequenced in a study of vaccination and CD4 T cells after COVID-19. Treatment here: roughly 10-day PBMC culture with coronavirus spike peptide pools or control peptides (ViraFEST assay). Once obtained from cultured CD4+ T cells, the DNA was sequenced using the Oncomine TCR Beta short-read assay. TCRdb analysed the PCR reads with MiXCR anew, one entry per CDR3 protein. The sample consists of approximately 11,000 distinct CDR3 sequences, approximately 46% of them appearing once. These TCRs are of unknown antigen specificity. Sequencing was carried out using CD4+ T cells from blood, cultured in vitro. The receptor source for this set is a human donor who had recovered from COVID-19.

This chain uses TRBV6-2 or TRBV6-3 with TRBJ2-5, with 12 bases fitting TRBD2. Germline V gene data show CDR1 as MNHEY and CDR2 as SVGEGT. The CDR3 is 14 amino acids. V dropped 6 bases and J dropped 9; count of bases not matched to a gene: 8. The CDR3 coding sequence is TGTGCCAGCAGAACTAGCGGGGGGTTTGGGGCCCAGTACTTC. It yields the protein CASRTSGGFGAQYF.

The J gene is TRBJ2-7, the V gene TRBV15; 11 bases are a match to TRBD2. The CDR3 sequence is 17 residues long. Looked up from germline, CDR1 is LNHNV and CDR2 is YYDKDF (reference sequence). The ends lost 3 bases at V and 2 bases at J; junction bases unmatched: 9. CDR3 nucleotides: TGTGCCACCAGCAGCACTAAACAACTAGCGGGGGCCTACGAGCAGTACTTC. It yields the protein CATSSTKQLAGAYEQYF.

This sequence joins TRBV24-1 and TRBJ2-1; 10 bases line up with TRBD2. The V segment lost 4 bases and the J segment 10 bases; nucleotides outside the gene matches: 15. Germline V gives CDR1 KGHDR, CDR2 SFDVKD. CDR3 length: 17 amino acids. This CDR3 reads CATSDPISAGGPVEQFF. DNA of the CDR3: TGTGCCACCAGTGACCCAATCTCAGCGGGGGGGCCTGTCGAGCAGTTCTTC.

The chain joins TRBV30 to TRBJ1-5, with unresolved D. The CDR3 runs to 16 residues. V lost 2 bases and J lost 10, with 24 bases in between. Germline CDR1 and CDR2: GTSNPN and SVGIG (reference sequence). The CDR3 coding sequence is TGTGCCTGGAGTCCCCGTGGTTTGGACCGAGATCGACCCCAGCATTTT. Translation: CAWSPRGLDRDRPQHF.

The count of this clonotype is one. The CDR3 is CASSPDSLMNTEAFF. The CDR3, as DNA: TGTGCCAGCTCACCTGACAGCTTAATGAACACTGAAGCTTTCTTT. This chain uses TRBV18 with TRBJ1-1; TRBD1 might be the D (5 bases). Germline lookup yields CDR1 KGHSH and CDR2 LQKENI. The CDR3 is made up of 15 amino acids. The V gene lost 3 bases and the J gene lost 0 bases, with 11 bases spanning the gap.

In its sample, this clonotype was seen a few times. The rearrangement uses TRBV24-1 and TRBJ2-7, with D maybe TRBD2 (5 bases). Germline V gives CDR1 KGHDR, CDR2 SFDVKD. This CDR3 is 15 amino acids long. The V gene lost 1 base and the J gene lost 2 bases, with 11 bases spanning the gap. The CDR3, as DNA: TGTGCCACCAGTGATTTTCGAAAGGGAGCCTACGAGCAGTACTTC. Translation: CATSDFRKGAYEQYF.

The V call is TRBV4-3, the J call TRBJ2-3; D could derive from TRBD1 or TRBD2 (5 bases each). Trimming removed 5 bases at V and 4 bases at J, with 16 bases between. The V gene's germline CDR1 is LGHNA and CDR2 YSLEER. The CDR3 length is 15 residues. In nucleotides, the CDR3 is TGCGCCAGCAGCATGAGACCCGGGGACCCAGATACGCAGTATTTT. This translates into CASSMRPGDPDTQYF.

Only a few counts were recorded for this clonotype. The V and J genes are TRBV20-1 and TRBJ1-2, with D tentatively TRBD1 (5 bases). The germline CDR1 and CDR2 sequences are DFQATT and SNEGSKA (reference sequence). This CDR3 has 11 amino acids. V was pared by 0 bases and J by 6 bases, with 5 bases between. CDR3 in amino acids: CSAREGHGYTF. The CDR3 coding sequence is TGCAGTGCTAGAGAGGGACATGGCTACACCTTC.

This clonotype appeared a few times. This rearrangement joins TRBV10-3 to TRBJ1-1, with 8 bases identical to TRBD1. CDR3 length equals 17 residues. V dropped 4 bases and J dropped 3; count of bases not matched to a gene: 13. Looked up from germline, CDR1 is ENHRY and CDR2 is SYGVKD. The DNA for the CDR3 is TGTGCCATCAGTGGGGGAGTACAGGGGGGCGCACACACTGAAGCTTTCTTT. Translation gives CAISGGVQGGAHTEAFF.

This clonotype was seen a single time. The chain couples TRBV7-9 to TRBJ2-3; 9 nucleotides line up with TRBD2. The V and J ends lost 5 bases and 2 bases, in that order; junction bases with no gene match: 5. The germline V gene has CDR1 SEHNR and CDR2 FQNEAQ (reference sequence). There are 15 residues in the CDR3. The chain's CDR3 is CASSPRLAATDTQYF. CDR3 DNA sequence: TGTGCCAGCAGCCCCAGACTAGCGGCCACAGATACGCAGTATTTT.

The chain has TRBV7-2 and TRBJ1-2, with 7 bases identical to TRBD1. The CDR3 has 15 residues. V gave up 1 base and J gave up 5 bases; unmatched junction bases: 7. Germline V lookup: CDR1 SGHTA, CDR2 FQGNSA. CDR3 loop: CASSLERQGFYGYTF. CDR3 sequence (DNA): TGTGCCAGCAGCTTAGAAAGACAGGGCTTTTATGGCTACACCTTC.

The chain couples TRBV7-2 to TRBJ2-5; 8 positions match TRBD2. Germline V gene sequence: CDR1 SGHTA, CDR2 FQGNSA. J gave up 2 bases and V 5 bases, and 7 bases lay outside the gene matches. CDR3 length equals 15 residues. CDR3 sequence reads: CASSLVRGVQETQYF. The CDR3 DNA sequence: TGTGCCAGCAGCCTAGTGCGGGGGGTTCAAGAGACCCAGTACTTC.

The rearrangement links TRBV29-1 to TRBJ1-2; weak D call: TRBD1 (6 bases). The germline gives CDR1 SQVTM, CDR2 ANQGSEA. The CDR3 spans 17 residues. The ends were cut back, 7 bases at V and 0 bases at J, with 24 bases in the middle. The CDR3 nucleotides are TGCAGCGCACCCCCGGGGGCCGGTGCCCAAGCTAACTATGGCTACACCTTC. Amino acids: CSAPPGAGAQANYGYTF.

The chain carries TRBV12-5 and TRBJ2-3; D is uncertain. Germline V gene lookup returns CDR1 LGHNT and CDR2 FRNRAP. With 6 bases removed from V and 3 bases from J, the gap between germline ends came to 7 bases. CDR3 length: 12 amino acids. For the CDR3, the DNA is TGTGCTAGTGGGCCCGCGACAGATACGCAGTATTTT. It specifies CASGPATDTQYF.

The V call is TRBV7-8, the J call TRBJ2-1, with 7 bases aligning to TRBD2. Germline-derived CDR1 and CDR2 are SGHVS and FQNEAQ. The junction had 16 bases not matched to a gene; V was cut back by 4 bases and J by 7 bases. The length of the CDR3 is 17 residues. Written as DNA, the CDR3 is TGTGCCAGCAGCTCTCGAAGCGGGGTCCTCTCGGGAAATGAGCAGTTCTTC. Protein sequence: CASSSRSGVLSGNEQFF.

The chain is built from TRBV29-1 and TRBJ2-3; TRBD1 matches 8 bases. The CDR3 runs to 14 residues. The germline CDR1 and CDR2 sequences are SQVTM and ANQGSEA. V shed 5 bases, J shed 6 bases, and the junction held 10 bases outside the gene matches. The CDR3 reads CSVRTGSRGDTQYF. The CDR3 coding sequence is TGCAGCGTTAGGACAGGGTCGAGAGGGGATACGCAGTATTTT.

This sequence joins TRBV20-1 and TRBJ1-1, with TRBD1 identical over 7 bases. Unmatched junction bases numbered 13, after V lost 7 bases and J lost 11 bases. CDR3 size: 12 residues. Germline lookup yields CDR1 DFQATT and CDR2 SNEGSKA (reference sequence). The CDR3, as DNA: TGCAGTGAGACGAAGACGCAGGGGGACGCTTTCTTT. Protein: CSETKTQGDAFF.

The CDR3 is CASSYVGPNQPQHF. The CDR3 region has the DNA TGTGCCAGCAGTTACGTGGGACCTAATCAGCCCCAGCATTTT. V gene TRBV6-5 combines with J gene TRBJ1-5, with a weak D call TRBD1 (5 bases). The CDR3 extends over 14 amino acids. Trimming took off 2 bases at V and 4 bases at J, with 9 bases between the two ends. Per the germline V gene, CDR1 is MNHEY and CDR2 is SVGAGI.

The chain has TRBV7-2 and TRBJ2-5; no reliable D call. The CDR3 has 12 residues. The germline V gene encodes CDR1 SGHTA and CDR2 FQGNSA. V was cut by 3 bases and J by 4 bases, with 6 bases left in between. The CDR3 DNA sequence: TGTGCCAGCAGCTTTAACGGAGAGACCCAGTACTTC. It translates to CASSFNGETQYF.

This clonotype was counted only a few times. This rearrangement joins TRBV6-1 to TRBJ1-5, with a possible D match to TRBD1 (5 bases). The CDR3 is 15 residues long. Germline V CDR1 and CDR2: MNHNS, SASEGT. V lost 3 bases, J lost 5 bases, and 14 bases lay in between. CDR3 in DNA: TGTGCCAGCAGTGATGGGTGGACGGGGCATCAGCCCCAGCATTTT. Residues: CASSDGWTGHQPQHF.

V is TRBV15 and J is TRBJ2-1; D not resolved. This CDR3 comprises 13 residues. Germline lookup yields CDR1 LNHNV and CDR2 YYDKDF (reference sequence). V gave up 3 bases and J gave up 1 base, with 4 bases separating them. CDR3: CATSSSSYNEQFF. The CDR3 DNA sequence: TGTGCCACCAGCAGCTCATCCTACAATGAGCAGTTCTTC.

This clonotype was picked up a small number of times. This chain connects TRBV27 to TRBJ2-3; 8 bases are shared with TRBD1. The V and J ends lost 5 bases and 3 bases, in that order; junction bases with no gene match: 10. The CDR3 sequence is 16 residues long. Germline-derived CDR1 and CDR2 are MNHEY and SMNVEV (reference sequence). The CDR3 protein is CASSRNRQGSTDTQYF. CDR3 bases: TGTGCCAGCAGTCGTAACCGACAGGGGTCAACAGATACGCAGTATTTT.

This clonotype appeared a few times. The rearrangement links TRBV7-8 to TRBJ1-2, with 12 bases fitting TRBD1. Per the germline V gene, CDR1 is SGHVS and CDR2 is FQNEAQ. The length of the CDR3 is 15 residues. V shed 4 bases and J 8 bases; nucleotides not matched to a gene: 8. DNA of the CDR3: TGTGCCAGCAGCTACGGGACAGGGGGCGTGGAGGGCTACACCTTC. Translated, it gives CASSYGTGGVEGYTF.

This clonotype was recorded a few times. The chain recombines TRBV5-4 with TRBJ1-4, with a tentative D call TRBD1 (6 bases). Germline lookup yields CDR1 SGHNT and CDR2 YYREEE (reference sequence). V lost 0 bases to trimming and J lost 5 bases, with 8 bases between them. The CDR3 is 14 amino acids. The CDR3 DNA reads as TGTGCCAGCAGCTTGGCCACAGGGAATGAAAAACTGTTTTTT. It codes for CASSLATGNEKLFF.

The chain is built from TRBV27 and TRBJ1-2, with TRBD1 matching 10 bases. Trimming cost V 5 bases and J 3 bases; bases outside gene matches: 3. The CDR3 length is 14 residues. Germline V gene sequence: CDR1 MNHEY, CDR2 SMNVEV (reference sequence). CDR3: CASSLTGGDYGYTF. CDR3 bases: TGTGCCAGCAGTCTGACAGGGGGCGACTATGGCTACACCTTC.

The sample holds a few counts of this clonotype. The genes are TRBV27 and TRBJ1-1, with D unclear. The CDR3 sequence is 14 residues long. Germline CDR1 MNHEY, CDR2 SMNVEV (reference sequence). Trimming stripped 1 base from V and 1 base from J, with 7 bases between. CDR3 coding DNA: TGTGCCAGCAGTTTATTGCAACAGAACACTGAAGCTTTCTTT. Translated, it gives CASSLLQQNTEAFF.

This clonotype occurred a few times. V gene TRBV15 combines with J gene TRBJ1-6, with a possible D match to TRBD1 (6 bases). Germline V lookup: CDR1 LNHNV, CDR2 YYDKDF (reference sequence). The CDR3 sequence is 13 residues long. V lost 2 bases and J lost 8, with 7 bases in between. The CDR3 spells CATSRNRDSPLHF. Here the CDR3 DNA reads TGTGCCACCAGCAGAAACAGGGATTCACCCCTCCACTTT.